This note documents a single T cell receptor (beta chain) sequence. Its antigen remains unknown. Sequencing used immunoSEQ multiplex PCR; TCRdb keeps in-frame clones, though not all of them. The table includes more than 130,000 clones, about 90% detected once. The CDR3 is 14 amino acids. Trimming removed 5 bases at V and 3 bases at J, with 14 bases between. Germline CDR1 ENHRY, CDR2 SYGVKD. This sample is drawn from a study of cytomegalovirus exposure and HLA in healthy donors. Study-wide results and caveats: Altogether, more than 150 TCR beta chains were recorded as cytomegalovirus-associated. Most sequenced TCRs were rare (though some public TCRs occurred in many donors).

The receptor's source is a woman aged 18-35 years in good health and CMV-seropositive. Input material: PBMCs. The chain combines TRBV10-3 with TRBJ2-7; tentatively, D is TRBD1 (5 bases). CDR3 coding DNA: TGTGCCATCAGTTCTAGATCGGACAACTACGAGCAGTACTTC. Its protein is CAISSRSDNYEQYF.